The 31 T cell receptor beta chains below all came from one sample that was sequenced in a study of blood T cells in healthy people across ages (dated by TCRdb to about 2015). Libraries were built with 5' RACE. Sequencing used an Illumina HiSeq 2500. A second PCR of roughly 6 to 11 cycles was run with a J-beta primer mix and a sample-barcoded 5' primer. TCRdb reprocessed the public reads (quality trimming at Q25 with fastp, clone calling with MiXCR) and kept in-frame beta chains. Merged by CDR3 protein, the rows form single entries marked with the most common genes and DNA. For this sample there are about 290,000 distinct CDR3 sequences; 25% to 30% appear just once. The top ten clones comprise over 25% of the sample. The sample consisted of blood. Receptors originate from a woman in her seventies in good health.

The chain joins TRBV3-1 to TRBJ2-7; D unclear. V lost 2 bases, J lost 3 bases, and 11 bases lay in between. The CDR3 covers 14 residues. Germline CDR1 is LGHDT and CDR2 is YNNKEL (reference sequence). CDR3 sequence reads: CASSQRKNYYEQYF. CDR3 nucleotide sequence: TGTGCCAGCAGCCAACGGAAGAACTACTACGAGCAGTACTTC.

Concerning this clonotype: One end of the junction varies from germline; a read error may be responsible. The chain links TRBV7-2 to TRBJ2-1, with 7 bases that match TRBD2. The CDR3 sequence is 14 residues long. Per germline, CDR1 SGHTA and CDR2 FQGNSA. The CDR3 coding sequence is TGTGCCAGCAGCTTAAAGCGGGACTACAGTGAGCAGTTCTTC. Translation: CASSLKRDYSEQFF.

The chain couples TRBV7-9 to TRBJ1-2; 7 nucleotides align to TRBD1. The CDR3 totals 12 residues. The V gene's germline CDR1 is SEHNR and CDR2 FQNEAQ (reference sequence). After removal of 5 bases from V and 14 bases from J, the junction contained 11 bases not matched to a gene. The CDR3 loop reads CASSTGTDRKTF. CDR3 coding DNA: TGTGCCAGCAGCACCGGGACAGATCGGAAGACCTTC.

This clonotype was seen a handful of times. CDR3 protein: CASSRTSSYEQYF. The CDR3 region has the DNA TGTGCCAGCAGCAGGACTAGCTCCTACGAGCAGTACTTC. The chain links TRBV7-9 to TRBJ2-5; 7 positions match TRBD2. The assigned J gene may be wrong: the sequence end matches TRBJ2-7 better. Germline V gives CDR1 SEHNR, CDR2 FQNEAQ (reference sequence). CDR3 size: 13 residues.

This clonotype occurred a few times. The V call is TRBV25-1, the J call TRBJ1-4; 10 bases line up with TRBD1. This CDR3 region has 17 residues. The ends lost 6 bases at V and 0 bases at J; junction bases unmatched: 7. Germline values: CDR1 MGHDK, CDR2 SYGVNS. The CDR3 is CASSRDRGATTNEKLFF. In nucleotides, the CDR3 is TGTGCCAGCAGCCGGGACAGGGGCGCAACAACTAATGAAAAACTGTTTTTT.

At least ten counts were recorded for this clonotype. V and J are TRBV12-3 or TRBV12-4 and TRBJ2-5; the match to TRBD2 covers 10 bases. The CDR3 sequence is 13 residues long. Losses at the gene ends were 8 bases for V and 2 bases for J; bases not matched to a gene: 2. CDR3 protein: CASGAGGQETQYF. The CDR3 DNA reads as TGTGCCAGCGGAGCGGGAGGGCAAGAGACCCAGTACTTC.

The rearrangement uses TRBV29-1 and TRBJ2-5, with 15 bases identical to TRBD2. The CDR3 runs to 16 residues. J gave up 3 bases and V 1 base, and 3 bases lay outside the gene matches. Germline V lookup: CDR1 SQVTM, CDR2 ANQGSEA. CDR3 sequence (DNA): TGCAGCGTTGAAGGGTGGACTAGCGGGGGGGAAGAGACCCAGTACTTC. Translation: CSVEGWTSGGEETQYF. The whole variable domain, filled in from reference TRBV29-1 and TRBJ2-5, reads SAVISQKPSRDICQRGTSLTIQCQVDSQVTMMFWYRQQPGQSLTLIATANQGSEATYESGFVIDKFPISRPNLTFSTLTVSNMSPEDSSIYLCSVEGWTSGGEETQYFGPGTRLLVL.

This clonotype has ten or more counts. The rearrangement uses TRBV28 and TRBJ2-1; tentative D call: TRBD2 (6 bases). V lost 3 bases and J 7 bases, leaving 16 bases between the germline ends. CDR1 is MDHEN, CDR2 SYDVKM, per germline. The CDR3 runs to 15 residues. CDR3 nucleotides: TGTGCCAGCAGTTTTAAGGGAAAGGGAGGTAATGAGCAGTTCTTC. It encodes CASSFKGKGGNEQFF. Full variable domain (outside the CDR3, taken from reference TRBV28 and TRBJ2-1): DVKVTQSSRYLVKRTGEKVFLECVQDMDHENMFWYRQDPGLGLRLIYFSYDVKMKEKGDIPEGYSVSREKKERFSLILESASTNQTSMYLCASSFKGKGGNEQFFGPGTRLTVL.

The chain joins TRBV11-2 to TRBJ2-5; tentative D call: TRBD1 (6 bases). The DNA end is more similar to TRBJ2-7, so the J call may be wrong. Germline-derived CDR1 and CDR2 are SGHAT and FQNNGV. The CDR3 consists of 13 residues. DNA for the CDR3: TGTGCCAGCAGCTTAGTGTGGGGGCGCGAGCAGTACTTC. This encodes CASSLVWGREQYF.

The J gene is TRBJ2-4, the V gene TRBV28; 13 bases line up with TRBD2. In germline, CDR1 is MDHEN, CDR2 SYDVKM. The V segment lost 11 bases and the J segment 5 bases; nucleotides outside the gene matches: 9. This CDR3 has 15 residues. DNA for the CDR3: TGTGCCCTTGACCGGACTAGCGGGAGTGAAAACATTCAGTACTTC. Its translation: CALDRTSGSENIQYF.

The chain uses TRBV3-1 and TRBJ2-7; perhaps TRBD2 as D (6 bases). From germline, CDR1 is LGHDT and CDR2 YNNKEL (reference sequence). Trimming removed 0 bases from V and 3 bases from J, with 21 bases in between. The CDR3 is 18 amino acids. CDR3 sequence reads: CASSQDQFGGLDRYEQYF. The CDR3 bases are TGTGCCAGCAGCCAAGATCAATTCGGGGGTCTAGACCGCTACGAGCAGTACTTC.

The chain employs TRBV3-1 and TRBJ2-5, with 12 positions matching TRBD2. The J call may be incorrect, as the DNA end agrees better with TRBJ2-1. CDR3 size: 15 residues. The germline V gene has CDR1 LGHDT and CDR2 YNNKEL (reference sequence). This CDR3 is CASSRGLAGLNEQFF. The CDR3 nucleotides are TGTGCCAGCAGCCGGGGACTAGCGGGCCTGAATGAGCAGTTCTTC.

The chain recombines TRBV7-6 with TRBJ2-3, with a tentative D call TRBD1 (6 bases). Trimming pared 4 bases from V and 1 base from J, leaving 9 bases between. This CDR3 is built from 14 residues. Germline CDR1 reads SGHVS; CDR2 reads FNYEAQ. CDR3 sequence reads: CASSSRGRTDTQYF. CDR3 DNA: TGTGCCAGCAGCTCCAGGGGCCGCACAGATACGCAGTATTTT.

Only a few counts were recorded for this clonotype. The CDR3: CASSLVPGGETQYF. The CDR3 DNA follows: TGTGCCAGCAGCTTAGTGCCGGGAGGGGAGACCCAGTACTTC. The chain is built from TRBV7-6 and TRBJ2-5; TRBD2 matches 8 bases. After removal of 1 base from V and 5 bases from J, the junction contained 3 bases not matched to a gene. The germline V gene encodes CDR1 SGHVS and CDR2 FNYEAQ. CDR3 length: 14 amino acids. Supplemented by reference TRBV7-6 and TRBJ2-5, the full variable domain reads GAGVSQSPRYKVTKRGQDVALRCDPISGHVSLYWYRQALGQGPEFLTYFNYEAQQDKSGLPNDRFSAERPEGSISTLTIQRTEQRDSAMYRCASSLVPGGETQYFGPGTRLLVL.

This clonotype was observed a handful of times. This may stem from a read error, because a much larger clone lies one nucleotide away. The chain uses TRBV6-5 and TRBJ1-2; a weak D match, TRBD1 (6 bases). CDR3 length: 15 amino acids. V lost 0 bases and J lost 4, with 12 bases in between. CDR1 is MNHEY and CDR2 is SVGAGI in the germline V gene. CDR3 sequence (DNA): TGTGCCAGCAGTTACTCGAAGGGGGGAACCTATGGCTACACCTTC. Translation: CASSYSKGGTYGYTF.

V and J are TRBV29-1 and TRBJ2-3; unclear D gene. Trimming took 8 bases from V and 0 from J, leaving 9 bases between them. The CDR3 spans 12 residues. The germline CDR1 and CDR2 sequences are SQVTM and ANQGSEA. The CDR3 region is CSLRPSTDTQYF. The DNA for the CDR3 is TGCAGCCTCAGACCCAGCACAGATACGCAGTATTTT.

The J gene is TRBJ1-2, the V gene TRBV28, with D hard to call. V was shortened by 2 bases and J by 6 bases, with 7 bases between the two germline ends. The CDR3 is 12 amino acids. CDR1 MDHEN and CDR2 SYDVKM come from the germline V gene. CDR3 nucleotide sequence: TGTGCCAGCAGTTTAGCCAGTGATGGCTACACCTTC. Translating gives CASSLASDGYTF.

This clonotype was found many times. The chain recombines TRBV7-2 with TRBJ2-7, with a weak D call TRBD2 (6 bases). Per the germline V gene, CDR1 is SGHTA and CDR2 is FQGNSA. V was cut by 5 bases and J by 1 base, with 12 bases left in between. The CDR3 runs 14 residues. The CDR3 region is CASSPTAGSYEQYF. The CDR3 DNA follows: TGTGCCAGCAGCCCTACGGCGGGGTCCTACGAGCAGTACTTC. Variable domain in full (rest from reference TRBV7-2 and TRBJ2-7): GAGVSQSPSNKVTEKGKDVELRCDPISGHTALYWYRQSLGQGLEFLIYFQGNSAPDKSGLPSDRFSAERTGGSVSTLTIQRTQQEDSAVYLCASSPTAGSYEQYFGPGTRLTVT.

In its sample, this clonotype was seen a few times. The chain recombines TRBV20-1 with TRBJ2-3, with 9 bases lining up with TRBD2. The CDR3 consists of 14 residues. Trimming cost V 4 bases and J 4 bases; bases outside gene matches: 6. Per germline, CDR1 DFQATT and CDR2 SNEGSKA (reference sequence). The DNA of the CDR3 is TGCAGTGCTATAGCGGGGGCGGGCGCAGATACGCAGTATTTT. It encodes CSAIAGAGADTQYF.

This clonotype was detected a few times. V usage is TRBV14 and J usage is TRBJ2-4; D gene ambiguous. This CDR3 region has 16 residues. V was trimmed by 0 bases and J by 6 bases, leaving 15 bases between them. The germline gives CDR1 SGHDN, CDR2 FVKESK. CDR3: CASSQERKGYANIQYF. The DNA of the CDR3 is TGTGCCAGCAGCCAAGAGAGGAAGGGATATGCAAACATTCAGTACTTC.

The chain is built from TRBV2 and TRBJ2-1; maybe TRBD2 (6 bases). The V and J ends lost 4 bases and 6 bases respectively, with 16 bases between them. The germline CDR1 and CDR2 sequences are SNHLY and FYNNEI. CDR3 size: 15 residues. CDR3 DNA: TGTGCCAGCAGTGTCGGGACCTCGGAGGGCAATGAGCAGTTCTTC. Amino acids: CASSVGTSEGNEQFF.

This clonotype appeared a few times. This chain connects TRBV5-5 to TRBJ2-6; possibly TRBD1 or TRBD2 for D (5 bases each). CDR3 length: 16 residues. The germline CDR1 and CDR2 sequences are SGHKS and YYEKEE (reference sequence). V was cut by 2 bases and J by 4 bases, with 13 bases left in between. The DNA for the CDR3 is TGTGCCAGCAGCTTTCGAGGGGCATCGGGGGCCAACGTCCTGACTTTC. This sequence encodes CASSFRGASGANVLTF.

This clonotype was seen ten or more times. The chain links TRBV3-1 to TRBJ2-2; possibly TRBD1 or TRBD2 for D (5 bases each). CDR1 and CDR2 from the germline V gene are LGHDT and YNNKEL (reference sequence). V was clipped by 2 bases and J by 2 bases, with 9 bases between them. The CDR3 extends over 15 amino acids. Written as DNA, the CDR3 is TGTGCCAGCAGCCAACGGGACCATAACACCGGGGAGCTGTTTTTT. Translated: CASSQRDHNTGELFF.

Comments on this clonotype: The junction and the germline gene differ at one end; a read error may be behind it. The genes are TRBV16 and TRBJ2-7; D is uncertain. This CDR3 is 15 amino acids long. The germline V gene encodes CDR1 KGHSY and CDR2 FQNENV. The CDR3 is CASSQSPRSTYEQYF. The CDR3 bases are TGTGCCAGTAGCCAATCGCCCAGGTCAACCTACGAGCAGTACTTC.

This rearrangement joins TRBV7-2 to TRBJ2-3; no clear D. Germline CDR1 is SGHTA and CDR2 is FQGNSA. Trimming left V 5 bases short and J 3 bases short, with 18 bases between. There are 16 residues in the CDR3. CDR3 DNA sequence: TGTGCCAGCAGCCTGGCCCCCTCACCCGGAACAGATACGCAGTATTTT. This codes for CASSLAPSPGTDTQYF.

The chain couples TRBV20-1 to TRBJ1-6; D is uncertain. This CDR3 has 13 residues. Germline-derived CDR1 and CDR2 are DFQATT and SNEGSKA (reference sequence). Trimming stripped 0 bases from V and 5 bases from J, with 5 bases between. CDR3 in amino acids: CSARDSNNSPLHF. As DNA, the CDR3 is TGCAGTGCTAGAGACTCAAATAATTCACCCCTCCACTTT.

The sample holds many counts of this clonotype. This rearrangement joins TRBV29-1 to TRBJ2-7; 7 nucleotides agree with TRBD2. Germline lookup yields CDR1 SQVTM and CDR2 ANQGSEA. This CDR3 comprises 10 residues. The V and J ends lost 7 bases and 6 bases, in that order; junction bases with no gene match: 3. CDR3 protein: CSGGEGEQYF. The DNA for the CDR3 is TGCAGCGGGGGGGAGGGCGAGCAGTACTTC.

The chain links TRBV13 to TRBJ2-1; the D is unclear. Germline CDR1 is PRHDT and CDR2 is FYEKMQ (reference sequence). Trimming took off 5 bases at V and 4 bases at J, with 21 bases between the two ends. The CDR3 is made up of 17 amino acids. CDR3 DNA sequence: TGTGCCAGCAGCACCGACCGTTCGCGAGTAGAATACAATGAGCAGTTCTTC. Its protein is CASSTDRSRVEYNEQFF.

This clonotype has more than one count but fewer than ten. The chain employs TRBV11-2 and TRBJ2-1; D call uncertain. The last part of the DNA fits TRBJ2-5 better; the J call may be wrong. The CDR3 is 16 residues long. Germline V gene lookup returns CDR1 SGHAT and CDR2 FQNNGV. The CDR3 spells CASSLVASTVGETQYF. The DNA for the CDR3 is TGTGCCAGCAGCTTAGTTGCTAGTACGGTGGGTGAGACCCAGTACTTC.

V usage is TRBV28 and J usage is TRBJ2-7; a possible D gene is TRBD1 (6 bases). Germline V gene lookup returns CDR1 MDHEN and CDR2 SYDVKM. The CDR3 is made up of 14 amino acids. Trimming pared 5 bases from V and 6 bases from J, leaving 17 bases between. The CDR3 spells CASSPPNRASEQYF. The DNA for the CDR3 is TGTGCCAGCAGTCCCCCGAACAGGGCCTCCGAGCAGTACTTC. Variable domain in full (rest from reference TRBV28 and TRBJ2-7): DVKVTQSSRYLVKRTGEKVFLECVQDMDHENMFWYRQDPGLGLRLIYFSYDVKMKEKGDIPEGYSVSREKKERFSLILESASTNQTSMYLCASSPPNRASEQYFGPGTRLTVT.

This clonotype was observed a few times. The V and J genes are TRBV28 and TRBJ2-5, with TRBD2 matching over 13 bases. Germline V gene lookup returns CDR1 MDHEN and CDR2 SYDVKM. This CDR3 contains 17 residues. With 5 bases clipped from V and 3 bases from J, the junction kept 9 bases outside the gene matches. The CDR3 reads CASSPALAGGPEETQYF. The CDR3 bases are TGTGCCAGCAGTCCCGCACTAGCGGGAGGGCCGGAAGAGACCCAGTACTTC.